These 31 T cell receptor beta chains were sequenced from one sample in a study of identical twins. TCRdb re-derived calls from the 5' RACE reads in MiXCR, one entry per CDR3 protein. The table lists 430,000 or so distinct CDR3 sequences, less than 25% of them singletons. These data were also filed under a second study, of T cells expressing NK-cell markers.

Sequencing was carried out using CD4+ T cells sorted from blood. Every receptor here comes from a woman under 30 in good health.

This clonotype has more than one count but fewer than ten. V and J are TRBV12-3 or TRBV12-4 and TRBJ2-3; D is perhaps TRBD1 (6 bases). With 5 bases removed from V and 6 bases from J, the gap between germline ends came to 15 bases. The CDR3 sequence is 14 residues long. The CDR3 is CASSPRGPRDTQYF. CDR3 DNA sequence: TGTGCCAGCAGTCCCAGGGGCCCTCGGGATACGCAGTATTTT.

This clonotype was recorded a few times. The V call is TRBV6-2 or TRBV6-3, the J call TRBJ2-1, with unresolved D. The V gene's germline CDR1 is MNHEY and CDR2 SVGEGT. The V end was cut by 2 bases, the J end by 4 bases, with 3 bases between. The CDR3 runs 12 residues. The CDR3 nucleotides read TGTGCCAGCAGTTACCGGTACAATGAGCAGTTCTTC. Protein: CASSYRYNEQFF.

The chain recombines TRBV12-3 or TRBV12-4 with TRBJ1-6; TRBD1 agrees at 7 bases. The junction had 8 bases not matched to a gene; V was cut back by 5 bases and J by 7 bases. CDR3 length equals 15 residues. The CDR3 DNA reads TGTGCCAGCAGTCGCTGGGACAGCCCCAATTCACCCCTCCACTTT. Protein: CASSRWDSPNSPLHF.

There are a few counts of this clonotype. This chain links TRBV12-3 or TRBV12-4 with TRBJ2-3; no clear D gene. V was clipped by 8 bases and J by 6 bases, with 9 bases between them. The CDR3 sequence is 11 residues long. CDR3 in amino acids: CASRARDTQYF. DNA for the CDR3: TGTGCCAGCCGGGCTAGGGATACGCAGTATTTT.

The chain employs TRBV7-6 and TRBJ2-3; TRBD2 matches 16 bases. The length of the CDR3 is 18 residues. Germline V gene data show CDR1 as SGHVS and CDR2 as FNYEAQ. V lost 5 bases to trimming and J lost 0 bases; unmatched junction nucleotides: 5. CDR3 nucleotide sequence: TGTGCCAGCAGCCAGGGACTAGCGGGGGGGGCTAGCACAGATACGCAGTATTTT. This codes for CASSQGLAGGASTDTQYF.

This clonotype was recorded many times. This chain joins TRBV12-3 or TRBV12-4 and TRBJ2-4, with 10 positions matching TRBD2. The CDR3 is 17 residues long. V trimming: 6 bases; J trimming: 0 bases; junction bases outside the gene matches: 8. Here the CDR3 DNA reads TGTGCCAGCAGCCTACGACTAGCGGGTCTAGCCAAAAACATTCAGTACTTC. Translating gives CASSLRLAGLAKNIQYF.

V gene TRBV7-6 combines with J gene TRBJ1-2; D not certain. CDR1 is SGHVS, CDR2 FNYEAQ, per germline. V was shortened by 10 bases and J by 3 bases, with 9 bases between the two germline ends. CDR3 size: 11 residues. The CDR3 DNA sequence: TGTGCCATCCGCCGGGACTATGGCTACACCTTC. Protein sequence: CAIRRDYGYTF.

The chain recombines TRBV29-1 with TRBJ2-1, with a tentative D call TRBD1 (6 bases). The germline V and J ends were trimmed by 7 bases and 3 bases, with 13 bases remaining between them. This CDR3 is 13 amino acids long. CDR1 SQVTM and CDR2 ANQGSEA come from the germline V gene. The CDR3: CSAQQGYYNEQFF. CDR3 in DNA: TGCAGCGCTCAACAGGGTTACTACAATGAGCAGTTCTTC.

This clonotype was seen only a few times. Written as DNA, the CDR3 is TGCAGTGCTAGAGACAACCGGGTTAGCAGCTACGAGCAGTACTTC. Amino acid sequence: CSARDNRVSSYEQYF. The chain links TRBV20-1 to TRBJ2-7; unclear D gene. CDR1 and CDR2 (germline): DFQATT, SNEGSKA (reference sequence). V lost 0 bases and J lost 3, with 15 bases in between. This CDR3 comprises 15 residues.

The gene calls are TRBV6-1 and TRBJ2-7; D is perhaps TRBD1 or TRBD2 (5 bases each). The CDR3 has 15 amino acids. V was pared by 6 bases and J by 2 bases, with 17 bases between. Germline V gene sequence: CDR1 MNHNS, CDR2 SASEGT. CDR3 region: CASSPGTPPAYEQYF. CDR3 nucleotide sequence: TGTGCCAGCAGCCCGGGGACCCCGCCGGCCTACGAGCAGTACTTC.

The chain recombines TRBV6-1 with TRBJ2-7, with 10 bases lining up with TRBD2. The germline V gene has CDR1 MNHNS and CDR2 SASEGT. The CDR3 length is 16 residues. V was clipped by 3 bases and J by 2 bases; unmatched bases: 7. The CDR3, as DNA: TGTGCCAGCAGTGACCCCCCTAGCGGGGGAGCCTACGAGCAGTACTTC. Its protein is CASSDPPSGGAYEQYF.

The V gene is TRBV18, the J gene TRBJ2-1; 10 bases map to TRBD2. The germline V gene encodes CDR1 KGHSH and CDR2 LQKENI. The junction had 8 bases not matched to a gene; V was cut back by 3 bases and J by 6 bases. The CDR3 is 16 residues long. As DNA, the CDR3 is TGTGCCAGCTCACCCCAGCTAAGCGGGAGGGCCAATGAGCAGTTCTTC. This translates into CASSPQLSGRANEQFF.

This clonotype was seen a handful of times. This rearrangement joins TRBV5-6 to TRBJ2-7, with a tentative D call TRBD2 (6 bases). The CDR3 is made up of 14 amino acids. In germline, CDR1 is SGHDT, CDR2 YYEEEE. V was shortened by 4 bases and J by 7 bases, with 18 bases between the two germline ends. The CDR3 nucleotides are TGTGCCAGCAGCCCCCTCACGGGAGCAAGGGAGCAGTACTTC. Translated: CASSPLTGAREQYF. Complete variable domain (other parts from reference TRBV5-6 and TRBJ2-7): DAGVTQSPTHLIKTRGQQVTLRCSPKSGHDTVSWYQQALGQGPQFIFQYYEEEERQRGNFPDRFSGHQFPNYSSELNVNALLLGDSALYLCASSPLTGAREQYFGPGTRLTVT.

The sample holds a few counts of this clonotype. The CDR3 region is CASSLLGAGELFF. DNA for the CDR3: TGTGCCAGCAGCTTGCTGGGCGCCGGGGAGCTGTTTTTT. This chain uses TRBV7-9 with TRBJ2-2; D is uncertain. Germline lookup yields CDR1 SEHNR and CDR2 FQNEAQ (reference sequence). CDR3 length: 13 residues. The V end was cut by 3 bases, the J end by 6 bases, with 8 bases between.

This clonotype was observed a few times. The chain couples TRBV10-3 to TRBJ1-2; D call uncertain. Trimming pared 0 bases from V and 8 bases from J, leaving 16 bases between. Germline assignment: CDR1 ENHRY and CDR2 SYGVKD. This CDR3 has 15 amino acids. DNA of the CDR3: TGTGCCATCAGTGAGTCCGACAAAGGGCAAATCGGCTACACCTTC. This translates into CAISESDKGQIGYTF.

This clonotype came up a few times. The rearrangement links TRBV7-2 to TRBJ2-7; 9 bases fit TRBD1. In germline, CDR1 is SGHTA, CDR2 FQGNSA. V gave up 3 bases and J gave up 4 bases; unmatched junction bases: 7. CDR3 length: 15 residues. The CDR3 loop reads CASSFPGQGMYEQYF. The CDR3 region has the DNA TGTGCCAGCAGCTTCCCGGGACAGGGAATGTACGAGCAGTACTTC. Combining the CDR3 with reference TRBV7-2 and TRBJ2-7 gives the whole variable domain GAGVSQSPSNKVTEKGKDVELRCDPISGHTALYWYRQSLGQGLEFLIYFQGNSAPDKSGLPSDRFSAERTGGSVSTLTIQRTQQEDSAVYLCASSFPGQGMYEQYFGPGTRLTVT.

The rearrangement links TRBV15 to TRBJ2-7; D might be TRBD1 (6 bases). V shed 9 bases and J shed 2 bases, with 14 bases lying between them. The CDR3 has 13 amino acids. Germline lookup yields CDR1 LNHNV and CDR2 YYDKDF (reference sequence). As DNA, the CDR3 is TGTGCCACAGCACAGGGACGTACCTACGAGCAGTACTTC. Amino acid sequence: CATAQGRTYEQYF. Using reference TRBV15 and TRBJ2-7 for the parts outside the CDR3, the full variable domain is DAMVIQNPRYQVTQFGKPVTLSCSQTLNHNVMYWYQQKSSQAPKLLFHYYDKDFNNEADTPDNFQSRRPNTSFCFLDIRSPGLGDTAMYLCATAQGRTYEQYFGPGTRLTVT.

The chain combines TRBV20-1 with TRBJ2-3, with a tentative D call TRBD1 (6 bases). Deletions cut 1 base from V and 4 bases from J, with 12 bases between. The CDR3 has 14 residues. Germline V gene sequence: CDR1 DFQATT, CDR2 SNEGSKA (reference sequence). The CDR3 coding sequence is TGCAGTGCTAGAGTAGGGGCAGGGGCAGATACGCAGTATTTT. It encodes CSARVGAGADTQYF.

The rearrangement links TRBV6-5 to TRBJ2-3; D might be TRBD2 (5 bases). The CDR3 length is 14 residues. CDR1 and CDR2 from the germline V gene are MNHEY and SVGAGI. With 2 bases removed from V and 5 bases from J, the gap between germline ends came to 11 bases. CDR3 protein: CASSYGGLQDTQYF. The CDR3 nucleotides read TGTGCCAGCAGTTACGGCGGACTTCAAGATACGCAGTATTTT.

There are a few counts of this clonotype. The rearrangement links TRBV5-1 to TRBJ1-2; 9 bases line up with TRBD1. Germline V CDR1 and CDR2: SGHRS, YFSETQ. The CDR3 is 15 residues long. V shed 5 bases and J 7 bases; nucleotides not matched to a gene: 12. In DNA form, the CDR3 reads TGCGCCAGCAGACCGCGGACAGGGGAGCTTCGTGGCTACACCTTC. Encoded protein: CASRPRTGELRGYTF.

This clonotype was detected a few times. The chain employs TRBV4-2 and TRBJ2-5; D unresolved. Germline CDR1 and CDR2: LGHNA and YNFKEQ. The CDR3 length is 16 residues. V was cut by 4 bases and J by 3 bases, with 18 bases left in between. CDR3 in DNA: TGTGCCAGCAGCCTCTCGTCTGGGCTAGATAAAGAGACCCAGTACTTC. It codes for CASSLSSGLDKETQYF.

The chain uses TRBV20-1 and TRBJ2-3; TRBD2 matches at 13 bases. This CDR3 region has 17 residues. The germline CDR1 and CDR2 sequences are DFQATT and SNEGSKA (reference sequence). The ends lost 2 bases at V and 6 bases at J; junction bases unmatched: 11. Here the CDR3 reads CSARPVLAGGPGDTQYF. The CDR3 DNA follows: TGCAGTGCTAGACCGGTACTAGCGGGGGGGCCTGGTGATACGCAGTATTTT.

The rearrangement joins TRBV3-1 to TRBJ2-7, with no clear D. Germline V gene data show CDR1 as LGHDT and CDR2 as YNNKEL (reference sequence). This CDR3 has 13 amino acids. The V gene lost 2 bases and the J gene lost 9 bases, with 14 bases spanning the gap. The CDR3, as DNA: TGTGCCAGCAGCCAATCCGCCGCCCCTCGGCAGTACTTC. Translating gives CASSQSAAPRQYF.

This clonotype was counted at least ten times. This rearrangement joins TRBV20-1 to TRBJ2-5, with D unclear. The germline CDR1 and CDR2 sequences are DFQATT and SNEGSKA (reference sequence). V gave up 6 bases and J gave up 4 bases, with 15 bases separating them. The length of the CDR3 is 13 residues. The CDR3 is CSAPSTRRETQYF. The CDR3 DNA is TGCAGTGCCCCAAGTACCCGTCGAGAGACCCAGTACTTC.

This clonotype was seen at least ten times. V usage is TRBV6-5 and J usage is TRBJ2-7; a possible D gene is TRBD2 (7 bases). The CDR3 is 12 amino acids. Germline V gene data show CDR1 as MNHEY and CDR2 as SVGAGI. Deletions cut 6 bases from V and 4 bases from J, with 10 bases between. CDR3 in DNA: TGTGCCAGCAGGGCGGGGGCGTACGAGCAGTACTTC. It is translated as CASRAGAYEQYF.

This clonotype was seen a single time. This chain connects TRBV19 to TRBJ2-2, with D possibly matching TRBD2 (6 bases). V lost 10 bases and J lost 4, with 13 bases in between. Germline-derived CDR1 and CDR2 are LNHDA and SQIVND (reference sequence). This CDR3 spans 13 amino acids. The CDR3 spells CATRGYGTGELFF. Written as DNA, the CDR3 is TGTGCCACTCGGGGGTACGGCACCGGGGAGCTGTTTTTT.

The chain has TRBV6-1 and TRBJ2-5; TRBD2 matches at 7 bases. The CDR3 totals 14 residues. From germline, CDR1 is MNHNS and CDR2 SASEGT. V was clipped by 0 bases and J by 9 bases; unmatched bases: 7. The CDR3 coding sequence is TGTGCCAGCAGTGAAGCGGGGGGGAACTCGCCCCAGTACTTC. Translating it yields CASSEAGGNSPQYF.

This clonotype was observed a few times. The chain joins TRBV7-3 to TRBJ2-1; no clear D. The germline CDR1 and CDR2 sequences are SGHTA and FQGTGA. Trimming took 4 bases from V and 0 from J, leaving 13 bases between them. The CDR3 has 16 amino acids. DNA of the CDR3: TGTGCCAGCAGCTCGCCTCAGCCGAGCTCCTACAATGAGCAGTTCTTC. It codes for CASSSPQPSSYNEQFF.

This clonotype was detected once. The genes are TRBV19 and TRBJ2-1, with 12 positions matching TRBD2. J was trimmed by 4 bases and V by 7 bases; bases with no gene match: 5. Germline lookup yields CDR1 LNHDA and CDR2 SQIVND (reference sequence). CDR3 length: 15 residues. The CDR3 spells CASMELAGGYNEQFF. The CDR3 nucleotides are TGTGCCAGTATGGAGCTAGCGGGAGGGTACAATGAGCAGTTCTTC.

The chain carries TRBV29-1 and TRBJ2-1, with TRBD1 identical over 11 bases. Per germline, CDR1 SQVTM and CDR2 ANQGSEA. The V gene end was trimmed by 6 bases and the J gene end by 10 bases; junction bases not matched to a gene: 17. The CDR3 loop spans 16 amino acids. The CDR3 nucleotides are TGCAGCGTGCGAGGGGACAGGGGGATCCGGAGCGACGAGCAGTTCTTC. This gives the protein CSVRGDRGIRSDEQFF.

V is TRBV10-3 and J is TRBJ2-7, with D uncertain. Trimming left V 3 bases short and J 1 base short, with 7 bases between. The CDR3 runs 13 residues. Looked up from germline, CDR1 is ENHRY and CDR2 is SYGVKD. The CDR3 nucleotides read TGTGCCATCAGTGATGGTTCATCCTACGAGCAGTACTTC. Protein product: CAISDGSSYEQYF.